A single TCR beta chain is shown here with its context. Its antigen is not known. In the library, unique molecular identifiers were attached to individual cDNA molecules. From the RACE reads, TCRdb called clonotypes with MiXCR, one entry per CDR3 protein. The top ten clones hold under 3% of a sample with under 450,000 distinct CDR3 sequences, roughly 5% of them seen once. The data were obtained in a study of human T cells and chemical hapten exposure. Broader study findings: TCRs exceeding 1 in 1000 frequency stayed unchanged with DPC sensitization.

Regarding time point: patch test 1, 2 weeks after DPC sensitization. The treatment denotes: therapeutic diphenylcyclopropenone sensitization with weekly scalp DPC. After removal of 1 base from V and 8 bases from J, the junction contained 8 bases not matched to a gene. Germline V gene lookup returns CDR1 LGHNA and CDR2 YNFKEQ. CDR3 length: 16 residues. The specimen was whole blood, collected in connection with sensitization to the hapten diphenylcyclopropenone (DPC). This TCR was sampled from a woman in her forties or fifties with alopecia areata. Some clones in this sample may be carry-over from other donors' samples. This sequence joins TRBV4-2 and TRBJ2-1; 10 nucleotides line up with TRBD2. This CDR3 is CASSQVSLAGVDEQFF. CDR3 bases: TGTGCCAGCAGCCAAGTCTCTCTAGCGGGAGTCGATGAGCAGTTCTTC.